This TCR beta chain was captured by sequencing in a study of radiotherapy plus CTLA-4 blockade in lung cancer. For the study at large: Of the patients, under 20% showed objective responses and more than 30% attained disease control. The study, taken as a whole, reports: Among blood TCR repertoires after radiotherapy plus ipilimumab, tumor-derived clones expanded.

This clone was observed a few times. Its antigen is unknown. In chemo-refractory metastatic non-small-cell lung cancer, patients got ipilimumab CTLA-4 blockade together with focal radiation. CDR1 is SEHNR and CDR2 is FQNEAQ in the germline V gene (reference sequence). The CDR3 loop spans 16 amino acids. V was pared by 3 bases and J by 4 bases, with 15 bases between. The protocol was immunoSEQ multiplex PCR, while the TCRdb copy is restricted to in-frame clones and leaves out a portion. The sample records about 51,000 clones, 77% being singletons. This chain links TRBV7-9 with TRBJ1-4, with unresolved D. This TCR derives from a human donor with non-small cell lung cancer whose response to radiotherapy plus ipilimumab could not be evaluated. This sample comprised peripheral blood, obtained from a patient treated with radiotherapy plus ipilimumab. In DNA, the CDR3 is TGTGCCAGCAGCTTCGGCCCCGGCGGAAGTAATGAAAAACTGTTTTTT. Protein product: CASSFGPGGSNEKLFF.